Given below is one T cell receptor beta chain in context. The target of this receptor is not known. It has no much larger one-base neighbor in the sample; base qualities were not kept. As an off-target read in a library built for alpha chains, this beta chain has a frequency of little significance. The sample's time point label is to be understood as: sample taken at primary tumor resection. Donors were 70 or so patients with early-stage, untreated non-small cell lung cancer from the lung TRACERx cohort. For TCR sequencing, whole RNA was extracted from tumor and nontumor lung tissue, or from cryopreserved PBMC samples, and no cell sorting was done. Only patients for whom sufficient RNA was available from at least two tumor regions were selected for TCR sequencing. A lung pathologist reviewed the tumor and adjacent nontumor lung specimens before the specimens were selected. The library was produced with 5' RACE. The sample was run on a NextSeq 500. In the TCR library protocol, a unique molecular identifier was attached to each TCR cDNA molecule so that PCR and sequencing errors could be corrected. Turning to the authors' computational methods: Decombinator tools were used for TCR identification, UMI-based error correction and CDR3 extraction. TCRs above a frequency of 2 per 1,000, corresponding to the top 1% of the tumor frequency distribution, were defined as expanded. Expanded tumor TCRs were classed as regional if statistically deemed absent (corrected P<0.05) from at least one tumor region, otherwise ubiquitous. Rényi diversity was computed with the R vegan package after subsampling each repertoire 100 times to 5,000 TCRs. CDR3 similarity networks were built from amino acid triplet string-kernel similarity, with CDR3s being connected when pairwise similarity was above 0.82. The public reads were quality trimmed at Q25 with fastp and then assembled into clones with MiXCR by TCRdb, keeping productive beta chains. CDR3 protein duplicates are merged, each entry listing the most common genes and DNA. The V and J calls and clone size come from TCRdb's table, not from the authors' own analysis. This sample holds about 9,300 distinct CDR3 sequences; about 54% were observed only once. 25% to 30% of the sample is held by the ten biggest clonotypes.

This sample is part of a study of spatial heterogeneity in lung cancer (dated by TCRdb to about 2019). Study-level background: Beta-chain transcripts were consistently detected in greater numbers than alpha-chain transcripts, which likely reflected higher beta-chain transcript abundance. In tumor regions, TCR transcript counts showed a strong correlation with a T cell transcriptional module score derived from matched bulk RNA-seq. Nonsynonymous mutation counts, determined by whole-exome sequencing of tumor tissue, were related to features of the TCR repertoire. TCR alpha and beta repertoires were quantitatively compared across multiple tumor regions, matched nontumor lung and blood in non-small cell lung cancer. Both alpha and beta chains were TCR-sequenced in approximately 200 tumor regions, fewer than 80 matched nontumor lung samples and approximately 50 PBMC samples obtained at surgery. In the raw uncorrected reads, each unique combination of TCR and UMI appeared more than ten times on average.

The paper's findings and limits, for the study overall: Confirming at a functional level the hypothesis that regional TCRs recognize regional mutations was considered to require additional single-cell paired TCR alpha and beta sequencing. Counts of ubiquitous and regional expanded TCRs correlated with counts of ubiquitous and regional nonsynonymous mutations, respectively. The number of expanded intratumoral alpha and beta TCRs correlated with the tumor nonsynonymous mutation count. Estimated TCR-seq coverage of tumor T cells was only approximately 7.4% for alpha chains and about 12% for beta chains.

CDR1 and CDR2 are drawn from the germline V gene: SNHLY, FYNNEI. Compared with germline, V lacks 1 base and J lacks 2 bases; bases without a gene match: 3. Counted from cysteine to phenylalanine, this CDR3 has 15 amino acids. Just CDR3 DNA is preserved here, 45 bases in frame from base 1. Here the chain combines TRBV2 and TRBJ2-7, and TRBD1 matches 9 of the central bases. The clonotype originates from a female donor with early-stage non-small cell lung cancer. Sequences were derived from lung tumor tissue, sampled at surgery. The nucleotides read TGTGCCAGCAGTGAAGGGGGACAGGGAACCTACGAGCAGTACTTC. Its product reads: CASSEGGQGTYEQYF. The reference TRBV2 and TRBJ2-7 proteins fill in what lies around the CDR3, so the full variable domain reads EPEVTQTPSHQVTQMGQEVILRCVPISNHLYFYWYRQILGQKVEFLVSFYNNEISEKSEIFDDQFSVERPDGSNFTLKIRSTKLEDSAMYFCASSEGGQGTYEQYFGPGTRLTVT.